These 20 T cell receptor beta chains share one sample of origin, sequenced in a study of human T cells and chemical hapten exposure. The time point was: healthy volunteer bleed at 6 weeks. The authors extracted total RNA from unfractionated whole blood. TCRdb analysed the RACE reads with MiXCR anew, one entry per CDR3 protein. The table records more than 75,000 distinct CDR3 sequences, over 8.5% of them present only once. The sequencing sample was made of whole blood. These receptor sequences come from a male donor in good health. Some clones in this sample may be carry-over from other donors' samples.

This clonotype appeared a few times. The V and J genes are TRBV7-2 and TRBJ2-3; 15 positions agree with TRBD2. The CDR3 length is 17 residues. V lost 4 bases to trimming and J lost 2 bases; unmatched junction nucleotides: 4. From germline, CDR1 is SGHTA and CDR2 FQGNSA. Here the CDR3 reads CASSSRTSGRATDTQYF. The CDR3 DNA is TGTGCCAGCAGCTCCCGGACTAGCGGGAGGGCCACAGATACGCAGTATTTT.

This clonotype was detected many times. The chain combines TRBV6-5 with TRBJ1-1, with D unresolved. The germline V gene encodes CDR1 MNHEY and CDR2 SVGAGI. V lost 2 bases and J 0 bases, leaving 7 bases between the germline ends. CDR3 length: 14 amino acids. The CDR3 nucleotides are TGTGCCAGCAGTTACGGCCGGGTGAACACTGAAGCTTTCTTT. This translates into CASSYGRVNTEAFF.

This chain joins TRBV9 and TRBJ1-6; D perhaps matches TRBD1 (5 bases). Trimming cost V 0 bases and J 8 bases, with 21 bases left between them. The CDR3 extends over 18 amino acids. Germline CDR1 reads SGDLS; CDR2 reads YYNGEE. The CDR3 coding sequence is TGTGCCAGCAGCGTAGATTTCCGAGGGCCGTTGGGGGATTCACCCCTCCACTTT. It specifies CASSVDFRGPLGDSPLHF.

There are many counts of this clonotype. V usage is TRBV10-2 and J usage is TRBJ2-4; D is perhaps TRBD1 (6 bases). The length of the CDR3 is 16 residues. The germline V gene encodes CDR1 WSHSY and CDR2 SAAADI. V lost 4 bases, J lost 3 bases, and 16 bases lay in between. The CDR3 DNA follows: TGCGCCAGCAGTGGCTGGGGGCAGTTCGACAAAAACATTCAGTACTTC. Its protein product is CASSGWGQFDKNIQYF.

Ten or more counts support this clonotype. CDR3 loop: CATQMLGSYEQYF. The CDR3 coding sequence is TGTGCCACCCAGATGTTGGGGTCCTACGAGCAGTACTTC. This chain connects TRBV7-9 to TRBJ2-7, with unresolved D. V was cut by 10 bases and J by 1 base, with 14 bases left in between. CDR1 and CDR2 from the germline V gene are SEHNR and FQNEAQ (reference sequence). The CDR3 has 13 amino acids.

In its sample, this clonotype was seen a few times. V usage is TRBV18 and J usage is TRBJ2-3, with 8 bases fitting TRBD1. Looked up from germline, CDR1 is KGHSH and CDR2 is LQKENI. This CDR3 comprises 13 residues. V trimming: 2 bases; J trimming: 6 bases; junction bases outside the gene matches: 1. CDR3: CASSPGTGDTQYF. Here the CDR3 DNA reads TGTGCCAGCTCACCAGGGACAGGCGATACGCAGTATTTT.

This clonotype was counted many times. This chain connects TRBV12-5 to TRBJ2-5; the D call may be TRBD1 or TRBD2 (5 bases each). Germline-derived CDR1 and CDR2 are LGHNT and FRNRAP. The V end lost 0 bases, the J end lost 3 bases, and 8 bases lay between the germline ends. The CDR3 has 14 amino acids. The CDR3 region has the DNA TGTGCTAGTGGTTTGGTAGGGACGGAAGAGACCCAGTACTTC. This gives the protein CASGLVGTEETQYF.

In this sample, this clonotype turned up a few times. The chain carries TRBV7-9 and TRBJ2-2; no clear D gene. Germline CDR1 is SEHNR and CDR2 is FQNEAQ (reference sequence). Deletions cut 0 bases from V and 4 bases from J, with 6 bases between. This CDR3 is built from 14 residues. The chain's CDR3 is CASSLAGTTGELFF. DNA of the CDR3: TGTGCCAGCAGCTTAGCGGGAACCACCGGGGAGCTGTTTTTT.

The J gene is TRBJ2-1, the V gene TRBV7-8; possible D gene TRBD1, 6 bases. The V and J ends lost 1 base and 0 bases respectively, with 7 bases between them. This CDR3 spans 15 amino acids. Germline V gene lookup returns CDR1 SGHVS and CDR2 FQNEAQ. Here the CDR3 reads CASSLEDSSYNEQFF. The CDR3 DNA follows: TGTGCCAGCAGCTTAGAGGACAGCTCCTACAATGAGCAGTTCTTC.

This clonotype was seen repeatedly, ten times or more. The V and J genes are TRBV12-3 or TRBV12-4 and TRBJ2-7, with 7 nucleotides matching TRBD1. V gave up 6 bases and J gave up 4 bases; unmatched junction bases: 6. This CDR3 is 13 amino acids long. The CDR3 nucleotides are TGTGCCAGCAGCCGAGGGGGCAAGTACGAGCAGTACTTC. Encoded protein: CASSRGGKYEQYF.

The chain is built from TRBV6-1 and TRBJ2-2; D gene ambiguous. V lost 1 base and J lost 0, with 3 bases in between. CDR1 MNHNS and CDR2 SASEGT come from the germline V gene. The CDR3 runs to 14 residues. CDR3 nucleotides: TGTGCCAGCAGTGAAGGCTCGAACACCGGGGAGCTGTTTTTT. This encodes CASSEGSNTGELFF.

The V and J genes are TRBV25-1 and TRBJ2-7, with D hard to call. This CDR3 is built from 12 residues. The V and J ends lost 2 bases and 1 base respectively, with 3 bases between them. The V gene's germline CDR1 is MGHDK and CDR2 SYGVNS. In nucleotides, the CDR3 is TGTGCCAGCAGTGAACAATCCTACGAGCAGTACTTC. It specifies CASSEQSYEQYF.

This clonotype was observed many times. The chain uses TRBV19 and TRBJ2-6, with D perhaps matching TRBD1 or TRBD2 (5 bases each). V was shortened by 3 bases and J by 1 base, with 10 bases between the two germline ends. The CDR3 contains 16 residues. The germline gives CDR1 LNHDA, CDR2 SQIVND (reference sequence). DNA of the CDR3: TGTGCCAGTAGTATGGGAGAGGGGTCTGGGGCCAACGTCCTGACTTTC. Residues: CASSMGEGSGANVLTF.

This clonotype was detected a few times. This chain connects TRBV5-5 to TRBJ2-1; 8 bases agree with TRBD1. Losses at the gene ends were 3 bases for V and 4 bases for J; bases not matched to a gene: 9. The CDR3 runs to 16 residues. Germline-derived CDR1 and CDR2 are SGHKS and YYEKEE (reference sequence). This CDR3 reads CASSSFFTGGYNEQFF. Written as DNA, the CDR3 is TGTGCCAGCAGCTCCTTTTTTACAGGGGGGTACAATGAGCAGTTCTTC.

This clonotype was observed a handful of times. This chain uses TRBV12-3 or TRBV12-4 with TRBJ1-5, with 9 positions matching TRBD1. The length of the CDR3 is 13 residues. V lost 6 bases, J lost 6 bases, and 3 bases stayed unmatched. The CDR3 is CASSVQGAQPQHF. DNA for the CDR3: TGTGCCAGCAGCGTACAGGGGGCTCAGCCCCAGCATTTT.

The sample holds a few counts of this clonotype. The V gene is TRBV29-1, the J gene TRBJ2-3; D not certain. CDR3 size: 12 residues. The germline V gene has CDR1 SQVTM and CDR2 ANQGSEA. V was clipped by 4 bases and J by 0 bases, with 5 bases between them. CDR3 sequence (DNA): TGCAGCGTTGGGCAGAGCACAGATACGCAGTATTTT. This encodes CSVGQSTDTQYF.

This clonotype was observed many times. This chain connects TRBV4-3 to TRBJ2-3; D possibly corresponds to TRBD2 (5 bases). Germline assignment: CDR1 LGHNA and CDR2 YSLEER. The V and J ends lost 4 bases and 2 bases respectively, with 13 bases between them. The CDR3 totals 15 residues. CDR3 DNA sequence: TGCGCCAGCAGCCTCCGAGGACGGGACACAGATACGCAGTATTTT. It encodes CASSLRGRDTDTQYF.

A few counts support this clonotype. This chain connects TRBV14 to TRBJ2-1; TRBD2 matches 11 bases. This CDR3 comprises 14 residues. Germline loops: CDR1 SGHDN, CDR2 FVKESK. V lost 8 bases to trimming and J lost 3 bases; unmatched junction nucleotides: 3. CDR3 protein: CASAGTSGYNEQFF. DNA of the CDR3: TGTGCCAGCGCCGGGACTAGCGGCTACAATGAGCAGTTCTTC.

This clonotype was detected only a few times. V gene TRBV7-8 combines with J gene TRBJ1-5, with D perhaps TRBD1 (6 bases). Trimming took 5 bases from V and 4 from J, leaving 15 bases between them. Germline values: CDR1 SGHVS, CDR2 FQNEAQ. CDR3 size: 15 residues. The CDR3 DNA reads TGTGCCAGCAGCGCCACAGGGTCTGGGAATCAGCCCCAGCATTTT. This encodes CASSATGSGNQPQHF.

This rearrangement joins TRBV15 to TRBJ1-2; 9 positions match TRBD1. The CDR3 has 16 amino acids. The V gene end was trimmed by 1 base and the J gene end by 4 bases; junction bases not matched to a gene: 7. Germline CDR1 and CDR2: LNHNV and YYDKDF (reference sequence). Here the CDR3 DNA reads TGTGCCACCAGCAGAGCTACAGGGGGCATTTTCTATGGCTACACCTTC. Its protein is CATSRATGGIFYGYTF.